This T cell receptor (beta chain) derives from a study of persistence of HIV-infected CD4 T cells. Anti-CD3/anti-CD28 beads served as a nonspecific positive control stimulus. Responding CD4+ T cells were sorted by upregulation of both CD40 ligand and CD69. This was the immunoSEQ version 4 assay in survey mode. TCRdb's copy holds only in-frame clones and misses some; the assay was immunoSEQ multiplex PCR. The data contain over 35,000 clones, 91% of them singletons. Remarks on this clone: Its antigen remains unidentified.

The receptor's source is an adult man with HIV who was CMV-seropositive. Source: CD4+ T cells sorted from PBMCs after 18-hour stimulation, taken from a patient who received antiretroviral therapy.

CDR3 loop: CASRVTGGDQPQHF. CDR3 nucleotide sequence: TGTGCCAGCAGAGTGACAGGGGGCGATCAGCCCCAGCATTTT. The gene calls are TRBV6-5 and TRBJ1-5; TRBD1 matches 10 bases. Losses at the gene ends were 6 bases for V and 5 bases for J; bases not matched to a gene: 4. From germline, CDR1 is MNHEY and CDR2 SVGAGI. This CDR3 contains 14 residues.